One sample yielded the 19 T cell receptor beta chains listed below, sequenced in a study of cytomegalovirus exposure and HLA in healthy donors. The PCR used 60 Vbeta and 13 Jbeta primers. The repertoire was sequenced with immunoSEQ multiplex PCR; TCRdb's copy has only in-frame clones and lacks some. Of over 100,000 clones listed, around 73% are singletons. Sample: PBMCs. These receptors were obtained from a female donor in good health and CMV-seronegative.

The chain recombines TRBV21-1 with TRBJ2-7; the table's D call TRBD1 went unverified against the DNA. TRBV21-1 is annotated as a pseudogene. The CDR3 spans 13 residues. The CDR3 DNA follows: TGTGCCAGCGGGGACAGGGCGGTCTACGAGCAGTACTTC. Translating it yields CASGDRAVYEQYF.

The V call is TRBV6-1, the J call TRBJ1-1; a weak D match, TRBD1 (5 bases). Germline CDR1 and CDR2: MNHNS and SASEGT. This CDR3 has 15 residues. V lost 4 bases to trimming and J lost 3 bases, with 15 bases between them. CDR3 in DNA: TGTGCCAGCAGTGCGGTGGTCAGGGAGGACACTGAAGCTTTCTTT. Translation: CASSAVVREDTEAFF.

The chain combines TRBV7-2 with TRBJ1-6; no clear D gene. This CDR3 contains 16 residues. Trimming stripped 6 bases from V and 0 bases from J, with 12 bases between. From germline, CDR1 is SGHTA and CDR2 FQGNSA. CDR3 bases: TGTGCCAGCAGTGGGAGTCCTAGCTCCTATAATTCACCCCTCCACTTT. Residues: CASSGSPSSYNSPLHF.

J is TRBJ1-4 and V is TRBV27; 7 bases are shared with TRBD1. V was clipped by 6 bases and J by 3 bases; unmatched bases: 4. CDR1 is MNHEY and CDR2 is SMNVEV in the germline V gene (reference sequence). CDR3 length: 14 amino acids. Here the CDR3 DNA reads TGTGCCAGCAGAAAAACAGGGGCTAATGAAAAACTGTTTTTT. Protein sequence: CASRKTGANEKLFF.

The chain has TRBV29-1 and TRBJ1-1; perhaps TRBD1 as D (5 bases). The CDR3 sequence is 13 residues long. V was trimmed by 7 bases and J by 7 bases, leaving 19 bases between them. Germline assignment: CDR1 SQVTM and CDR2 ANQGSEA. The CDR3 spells CSARPGLEGEAFF. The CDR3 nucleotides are TGCAGCGCTCGACCGGGACTCGAGGGTGAAGCTTTCTTT.

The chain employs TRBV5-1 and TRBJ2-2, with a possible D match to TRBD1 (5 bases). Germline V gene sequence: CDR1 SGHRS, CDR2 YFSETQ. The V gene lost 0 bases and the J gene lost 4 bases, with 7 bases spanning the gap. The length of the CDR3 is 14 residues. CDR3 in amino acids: CASSLGRGTGELFF. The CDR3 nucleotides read TGCGCCAGCAGCTTGGGTAGGGGCACCGGGGAGCTGTTTTTT.

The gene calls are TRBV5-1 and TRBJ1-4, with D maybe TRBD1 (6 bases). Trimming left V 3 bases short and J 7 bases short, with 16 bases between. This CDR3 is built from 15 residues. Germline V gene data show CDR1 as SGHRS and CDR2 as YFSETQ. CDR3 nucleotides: TGCGCCAGCAGCTCATCAGGGGCGGTTGGTGAAAAACTGTTTTTT. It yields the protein CASSSSGAVGEKLFF.

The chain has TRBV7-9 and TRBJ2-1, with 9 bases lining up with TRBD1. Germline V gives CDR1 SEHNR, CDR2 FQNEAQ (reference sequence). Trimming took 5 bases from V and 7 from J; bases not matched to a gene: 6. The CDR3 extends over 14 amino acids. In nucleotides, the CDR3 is TGTGCCAGCAGCCCCTACAGGGGGCCTAATGAGCAGTTCTTC. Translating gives CASSPYRGPNEQFF.

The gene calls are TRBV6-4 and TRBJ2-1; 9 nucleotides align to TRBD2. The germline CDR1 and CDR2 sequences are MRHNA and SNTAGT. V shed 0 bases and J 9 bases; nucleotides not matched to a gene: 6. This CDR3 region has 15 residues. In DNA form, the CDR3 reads TGTGCCAGCAGTGACTCCCAGCGGGAGGCTGTTGAGCAGTTCTTC. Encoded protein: CASSDSQREAVEQFF.

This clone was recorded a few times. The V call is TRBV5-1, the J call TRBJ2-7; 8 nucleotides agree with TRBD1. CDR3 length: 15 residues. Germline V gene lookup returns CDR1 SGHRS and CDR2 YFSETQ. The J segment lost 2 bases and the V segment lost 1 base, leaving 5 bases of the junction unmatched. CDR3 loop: CASSLNGRGPYEQYF. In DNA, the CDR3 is TGCGCCAGCAGCTTGAATGGCAGGGGGCCCTACGAGCAGTACTTC. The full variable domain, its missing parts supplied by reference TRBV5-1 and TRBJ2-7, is KAGVTQTPRYLIKTRGQQVTLSCSPISGHRSVSWYQQTPGQGLQFLFEYFSETQRNKGNFPGRFSGRQFSNSRSEMNVSTLELGDSALYLCASSLNGRGPYEQYFGPGTRLTVT.

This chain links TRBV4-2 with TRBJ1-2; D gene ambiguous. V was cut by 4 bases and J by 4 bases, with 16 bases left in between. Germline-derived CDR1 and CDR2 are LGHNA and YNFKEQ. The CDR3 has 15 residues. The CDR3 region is CASSLSIPEGYGYTF. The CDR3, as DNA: TGTGCCAGCAGCCTCTCCATACCTGAGGGCTATGGCTACACCTTC.

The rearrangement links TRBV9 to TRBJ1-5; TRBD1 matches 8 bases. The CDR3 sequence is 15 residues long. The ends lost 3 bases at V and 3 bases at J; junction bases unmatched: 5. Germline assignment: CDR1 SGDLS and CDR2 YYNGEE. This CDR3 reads CASSAQGQVNQPQHF. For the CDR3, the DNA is TGTGCCAGCAGCGCCCAGGGACAGGTCAATCAGCCCCAGCATTTT.

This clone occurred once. The CDR3 DNA follows: TGTGCCAGCAGTCCCCTTTCCCCGGCCGGGGAGCTGTTTTTT. It specifies CASSPLSPAGELFF. V is TRBV28 and J is TRBJ2-2, with no clear D. CDR3 size: 14 residues. Per germline, CDR1 MDHEN and CDR2 SYDVKM. V was shortened by 5 bases and J by 6 bases, with 13 bases between the two germline ends. Complete variable domain (other parts from reference TRBV28 and TRBJ2-2): DVKVTQSSRYLVKRTGEKVFLECVQDMDHENMFWYRQDPGLGLRLIYFSYDVKMKEKGDIPEGYSVSREKKERFSLILESASTNQTSMYLCASSPLSPAGELFFGEGSRLTVL.

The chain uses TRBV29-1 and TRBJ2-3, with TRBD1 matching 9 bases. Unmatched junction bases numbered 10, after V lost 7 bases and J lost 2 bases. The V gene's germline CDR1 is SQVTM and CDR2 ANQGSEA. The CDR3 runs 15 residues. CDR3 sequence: CSGQDRGGFTDTQYF. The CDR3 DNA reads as TGCAGCGGACAGGACAGGGGAGGTTTCACAGATACGCAGTATTTT.

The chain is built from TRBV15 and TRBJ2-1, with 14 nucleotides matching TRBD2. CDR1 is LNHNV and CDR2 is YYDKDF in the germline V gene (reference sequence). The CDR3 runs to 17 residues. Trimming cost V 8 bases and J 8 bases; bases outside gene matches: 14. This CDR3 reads CATGEDSGLAGVYEQFF. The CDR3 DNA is TGTGCCACCGGAGAGGATTCGGGACTAGCGGGAGTTTATGAGCAGTTCTTC.

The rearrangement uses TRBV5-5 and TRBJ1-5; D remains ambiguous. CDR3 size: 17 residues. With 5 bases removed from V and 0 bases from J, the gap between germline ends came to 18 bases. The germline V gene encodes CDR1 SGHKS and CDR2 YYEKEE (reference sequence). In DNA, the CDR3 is TGTGCCAGCAGGGAGGACGGAGAGAAGTATAGCAATCAGCCCCAGCATTTT. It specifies CASREDGEKYSNQPQHF.

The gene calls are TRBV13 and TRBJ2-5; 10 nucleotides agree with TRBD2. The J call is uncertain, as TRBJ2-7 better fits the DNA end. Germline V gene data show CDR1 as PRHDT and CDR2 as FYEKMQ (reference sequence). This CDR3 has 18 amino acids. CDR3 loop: CASSLAHGGLAVFYEQYF. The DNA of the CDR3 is TGTGCCAGCAGCTTAGCTCACGGCGGACTAGCGGTTTTTTACGAGCAGTACTTC.

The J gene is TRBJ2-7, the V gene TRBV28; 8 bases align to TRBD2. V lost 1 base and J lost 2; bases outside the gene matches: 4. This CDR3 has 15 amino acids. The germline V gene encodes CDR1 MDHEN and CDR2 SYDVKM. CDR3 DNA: TGTGCCAGCAGTTTATTTCTAGCGGGTACCTACGAGCAGTACTTC. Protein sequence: CASSLFLAGTYEQYF.

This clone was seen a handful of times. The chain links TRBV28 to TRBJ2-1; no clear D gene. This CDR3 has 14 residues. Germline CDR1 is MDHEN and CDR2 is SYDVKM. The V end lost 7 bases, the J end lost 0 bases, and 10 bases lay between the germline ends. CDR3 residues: CASNRLSSYNEQFF. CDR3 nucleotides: TGTGCCAGCAATCGGTTGAGCTCCTACAATGAGCAGTTCTTC.